Listed here are 3 T cell receptor beta chains from one sample, sequenced in a study of blood T cells in healthy people across ages. Then a second PCR, running about 6 to 11 cycles, was carried out with a sample-barcoded 5' primer and a J-beta primer mix. TCRdb re-called the 5' RACE reads through MiXCR, storing one row per CDR3 protein. This sample yields about 780,000 distinct CDR3 sequences, of which about 45% are seen a single time; approximately 18% belongs to the top ten. The sequencing sample was made of blood. Receptors originate from an older man in good health.

The table lists this clonotype with a few counts. The chain employs TRBV20-1 and TRBJ2-7; 11 nucleotides match TRBD2. V was clipped by 6 bases and J by 4 bases; unmatched bases: 8. Per germline, CDR1 DFQATT and CDR2 SNEGSKA (reference sequence). The CDR3 runs 14 residues. The CDR3 spells CSAPGSGRAYEQYF. CDR3 DNA: TGCAGTGCCCCGGGTAGCGGGAGGGCGTACGAGCAGTACTTC.

This clonotype has only a few counts. The genes are TRBV12-3 or TRBV12-4 and TRBJ2-3, with D uncertain. CDR3 length: 15 amino acids. Deletions cut 3 bases from V and 4 bases from J, with 14 bases between. CDR3 amino acids: CASSLWGAFADTQYF. The CDR3 bases are TGTGCCAGCAGTTTGTGGGGTGCGTTCGCAGATACGCAGTATTTT.

This clonotype was observed a few times. This could be a read error, since a much larger clone is one nucleotide away. The rearrangement links TRBV7-2 to TRBJ2-7, with D uncertain. Germline assignment: CDR1 SGHTA and CDR2 FQGNSA. The ends were cut back, 2 bases at V and 7 bases at J, with 18 bases in the middle. This CDR3 is 15 amino acids long. CDR3 sequence reads: CASSLFDSSINEQYF. The DNA for the CDR3 is TGTGCCAGCAGCTTATTTGACTCCTCTATCAATGAGCAGTACTTC.